This entry features one T cell receptor beta chain sequence. Its matching antigen is unknown. This sample was included in a study of shared clonotypes between healthy human individuals. V shed 1 base and J shed 2 bases, with 6 bases lying between them. From germline, CDR1 is MDHEN and CDR2 SYDVKM. The CDR3 length is 14 residues. Clones were read by immunoSEQ multiplex PCR, and TCRdb kept only the in-frame ones, dropping some. The sample includes 700,000 to 950,000 clones, 96% seen only once; the top ten take roughly 0.23%. CD45RO-negative, CCR7-selected cells formed the naive CD8 fraction, which excluded terminally differentiated effector memory CD45RA+ cells. Study results and limitations: Among donors, clonotype sharing was expected to be affected by sequencing depth. Among several donors, roughly 5% of naive CD4 clonotypes were found in common. Estimated richness values were generally larger in naive subsets than in memory subsets.

The chain combines TRBV28 with TRBJ1-5, with unresolved D. What was sequenced was naive CD8+ T cells sorted from blood. This receptor was taken from a man aged 25 to 45 in good health. For the CDR3, the DNA is TGTGCCAGCAGTTTATTCGGTGGCAATCAGCCCCAGCATTTT. Encoded protein: CASSLFGGNQPQHF.